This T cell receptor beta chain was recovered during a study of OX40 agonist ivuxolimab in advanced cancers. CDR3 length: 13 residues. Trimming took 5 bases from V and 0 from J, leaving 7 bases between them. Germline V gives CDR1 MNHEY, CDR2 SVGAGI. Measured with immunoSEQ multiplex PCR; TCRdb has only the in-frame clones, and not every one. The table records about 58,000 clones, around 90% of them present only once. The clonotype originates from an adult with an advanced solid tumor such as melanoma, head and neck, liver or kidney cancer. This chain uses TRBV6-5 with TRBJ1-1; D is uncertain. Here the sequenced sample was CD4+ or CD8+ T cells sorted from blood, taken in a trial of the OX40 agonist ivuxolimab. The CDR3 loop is CASSTTLNTEAFF. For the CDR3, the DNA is TGTGCCAGCAGTACGACCTTGAACACTGAAGCTTTCTTT.